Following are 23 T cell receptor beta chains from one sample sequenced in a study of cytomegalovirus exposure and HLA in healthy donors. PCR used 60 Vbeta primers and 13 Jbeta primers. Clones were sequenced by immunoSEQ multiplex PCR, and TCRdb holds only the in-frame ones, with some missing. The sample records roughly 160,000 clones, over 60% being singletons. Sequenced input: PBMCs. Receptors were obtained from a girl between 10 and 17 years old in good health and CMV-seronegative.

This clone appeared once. Here the CDR3 reads CASSQTTMTGNYGYTF. In nucleotides, the CDR3 is TGCGCCAGCAGCCAAACAACGATGACAGGAAACTATGGCTACACCTTC. The chain is built from TRBV4-1 and TRBJ1-2; perhaps TRBD1 as D (6 bases). CDR1 is MGHRA and CDR2 is YSYEKL in the germline V gene. Trimming shortened V by 2 bases and J by 2 bases, and 15 bases separated the two germline ends. The CDR3 is 16 amino acids.

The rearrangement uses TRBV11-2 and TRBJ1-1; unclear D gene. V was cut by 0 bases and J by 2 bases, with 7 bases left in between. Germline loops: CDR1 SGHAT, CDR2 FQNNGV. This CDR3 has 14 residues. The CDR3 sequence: CASSLEPTNTEAFF. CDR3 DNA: TGTGCCAGCAGCTTAGAACCGACTAACACTGAAGCTTTCTTT.

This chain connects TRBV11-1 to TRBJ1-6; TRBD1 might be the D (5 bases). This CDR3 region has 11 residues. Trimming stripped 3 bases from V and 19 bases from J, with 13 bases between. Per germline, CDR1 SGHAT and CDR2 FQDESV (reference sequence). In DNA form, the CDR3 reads TGTGCCAGCAGCTTCGAGGGGACTGCTCACTTT. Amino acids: CASSFEGTAHF.

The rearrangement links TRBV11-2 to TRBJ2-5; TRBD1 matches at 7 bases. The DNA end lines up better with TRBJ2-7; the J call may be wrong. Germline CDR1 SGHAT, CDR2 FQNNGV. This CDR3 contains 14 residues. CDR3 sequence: CASSPGQSNYEQYF. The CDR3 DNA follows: TGTGCCAGCAGCCCGGGACAGTCGAACTACGAGCAGTACTTC.

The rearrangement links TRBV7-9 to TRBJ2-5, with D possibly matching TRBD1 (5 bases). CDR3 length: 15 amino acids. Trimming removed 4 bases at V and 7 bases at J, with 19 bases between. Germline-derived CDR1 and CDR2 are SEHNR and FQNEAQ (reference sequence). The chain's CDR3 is CASSWGLPGAWTQYF. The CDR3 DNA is TGTGCCAGCAGCTGGGGTCTTCCTGGGGCTTGGACCCAGTACTTC.

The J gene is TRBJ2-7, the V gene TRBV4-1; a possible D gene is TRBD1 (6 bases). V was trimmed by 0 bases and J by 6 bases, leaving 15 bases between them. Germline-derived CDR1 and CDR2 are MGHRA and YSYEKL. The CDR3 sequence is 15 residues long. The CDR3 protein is CASSQDFTGIVEQYF. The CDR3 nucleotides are TGCGCCAGCAGCCAAGATTTTACAGGGATCGTCGAGCAGTACTTC.

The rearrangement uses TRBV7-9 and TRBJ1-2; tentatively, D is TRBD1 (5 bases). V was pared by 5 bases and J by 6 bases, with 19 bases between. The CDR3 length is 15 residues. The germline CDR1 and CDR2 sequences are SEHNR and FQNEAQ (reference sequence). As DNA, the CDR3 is TGTGCCAGCAGCCCCAGCTGGTGGCAGGGTGATGGCTACACCTTC. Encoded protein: CASSPSWWQGDGYTF.

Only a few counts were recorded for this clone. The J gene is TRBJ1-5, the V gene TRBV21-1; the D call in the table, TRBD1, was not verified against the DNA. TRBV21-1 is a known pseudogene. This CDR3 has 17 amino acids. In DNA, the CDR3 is TGTGCCAGCAGCAAAGATCGGGACAGCTGTAACAATCAGCCCCAGCATTTT. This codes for CASSKDRDSCNNQPQHF.

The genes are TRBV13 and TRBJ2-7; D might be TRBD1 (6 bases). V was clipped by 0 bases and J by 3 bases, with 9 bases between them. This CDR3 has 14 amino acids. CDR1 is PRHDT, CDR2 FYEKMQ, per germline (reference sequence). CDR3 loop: CASSLGTGLYEQYF. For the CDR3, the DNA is TGTGCCAGCAGCTTAGGGACAGGTCTCTACGAGCAGTACTTC.

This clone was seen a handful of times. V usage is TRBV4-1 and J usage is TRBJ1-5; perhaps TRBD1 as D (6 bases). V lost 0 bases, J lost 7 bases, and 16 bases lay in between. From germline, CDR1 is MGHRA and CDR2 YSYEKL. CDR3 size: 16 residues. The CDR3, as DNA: TGCGCCAGCAGCCAAGACCTGTCCAGGGGCCCCCAGCCCCAGCATTTT. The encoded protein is CASSQDLSRGPQPQHF.

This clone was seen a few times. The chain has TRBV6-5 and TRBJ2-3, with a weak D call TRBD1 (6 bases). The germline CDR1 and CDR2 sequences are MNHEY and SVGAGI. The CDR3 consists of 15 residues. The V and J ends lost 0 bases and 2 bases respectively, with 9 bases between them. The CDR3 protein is CASSYSRTATDTQYF. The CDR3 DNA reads TGTGCCAGCAGTTACTCGAGGACAGCCACAGATACGCAGTATTTT.

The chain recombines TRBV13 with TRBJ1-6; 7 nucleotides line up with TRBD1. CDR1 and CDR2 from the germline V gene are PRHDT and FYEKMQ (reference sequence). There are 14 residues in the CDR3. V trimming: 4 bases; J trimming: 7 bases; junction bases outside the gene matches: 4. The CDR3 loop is CASSSEQGNSPLHF. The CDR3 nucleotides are TGTGCCAGCAGCTCGGAACAGGGGAATTCACCCCTCCACTTT. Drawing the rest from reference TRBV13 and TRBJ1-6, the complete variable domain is AAGVIQSPRHLIKEKRETATLKCYPIPRHDTVYWYQQGPGQDPQFLISFYEKMQSDKGSIPDRFSAQQFSDYHSELNMSSLELGDSALYFCASSSEQGNSPLHFGNGTRLTVT.

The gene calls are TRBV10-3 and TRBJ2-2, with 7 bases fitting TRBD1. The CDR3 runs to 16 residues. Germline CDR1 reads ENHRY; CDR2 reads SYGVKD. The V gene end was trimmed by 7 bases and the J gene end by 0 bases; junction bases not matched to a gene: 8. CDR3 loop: CAITKEDRPNTGELFF. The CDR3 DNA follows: TGTGCCATCACCAAGGAGGACAGGCCGAACACCGGGGAGCTGTTTTTT.

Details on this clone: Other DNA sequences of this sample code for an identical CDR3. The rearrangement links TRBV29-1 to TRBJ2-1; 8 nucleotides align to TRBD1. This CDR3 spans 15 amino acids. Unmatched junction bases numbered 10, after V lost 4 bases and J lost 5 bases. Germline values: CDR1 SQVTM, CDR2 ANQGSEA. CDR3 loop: CSVAYGTGPNNEQFF. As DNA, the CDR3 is TGCAGCGTTGCGTACGGGACAGGACCAAACAATGAGCAGTTCTTC.

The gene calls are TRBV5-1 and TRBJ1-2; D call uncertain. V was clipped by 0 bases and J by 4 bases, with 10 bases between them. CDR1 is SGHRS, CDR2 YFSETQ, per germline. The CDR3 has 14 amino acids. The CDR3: CASSLDGVGYGYTF. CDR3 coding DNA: TGCGCCAGCAGCTTGGACGGGGTCGGCTATGGCTACACCTTC.

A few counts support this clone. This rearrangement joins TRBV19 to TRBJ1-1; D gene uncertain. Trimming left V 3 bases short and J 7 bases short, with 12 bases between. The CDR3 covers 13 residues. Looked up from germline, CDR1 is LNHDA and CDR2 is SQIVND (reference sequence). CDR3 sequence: CASSIRESYEAFF. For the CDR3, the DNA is TGTGCCAGTAGTATTCGGGAGAGTTATGAAGCTTTCTTT.

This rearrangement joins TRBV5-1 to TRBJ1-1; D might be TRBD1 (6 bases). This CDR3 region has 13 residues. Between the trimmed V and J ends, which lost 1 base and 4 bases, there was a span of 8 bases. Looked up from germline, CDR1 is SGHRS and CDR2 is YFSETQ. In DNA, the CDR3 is TGCGCCAGCAGCTTGAGGGGGTCCACTGAAGCTTTCTTT. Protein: CASSLRGSTEAFF.

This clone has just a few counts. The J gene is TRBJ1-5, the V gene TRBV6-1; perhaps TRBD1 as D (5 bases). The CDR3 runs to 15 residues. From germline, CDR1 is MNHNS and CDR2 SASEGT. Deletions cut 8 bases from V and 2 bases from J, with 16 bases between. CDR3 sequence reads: CASYPGAVGNQPQHF. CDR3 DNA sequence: TGTGCCAGCTATCCTGGGGCAGTGGGCAATCAGCCCCAGCATTTT.

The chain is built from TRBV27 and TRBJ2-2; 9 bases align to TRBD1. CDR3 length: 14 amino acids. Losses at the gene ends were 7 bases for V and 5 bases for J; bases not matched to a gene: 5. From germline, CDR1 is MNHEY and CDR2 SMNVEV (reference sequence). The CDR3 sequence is CASTRDRDTGELFF. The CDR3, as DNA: TGTGCCAGCACCCGGGACAGGGATACCGGGGAGCTGTTTTTT.

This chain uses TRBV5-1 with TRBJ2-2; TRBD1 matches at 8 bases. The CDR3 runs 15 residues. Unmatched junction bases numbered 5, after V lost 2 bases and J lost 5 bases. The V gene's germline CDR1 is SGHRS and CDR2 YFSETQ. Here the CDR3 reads CASSFQGARTGELFF. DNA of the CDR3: TGCGCCAGCAGCTTTCAGGGGGCCAGAACCGGGGAGCTGTTTTTT.

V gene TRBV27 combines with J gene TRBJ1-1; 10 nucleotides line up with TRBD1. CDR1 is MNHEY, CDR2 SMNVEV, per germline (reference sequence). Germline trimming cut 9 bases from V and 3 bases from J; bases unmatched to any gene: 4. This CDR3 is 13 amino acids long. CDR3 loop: CASRGTGDTEAFF. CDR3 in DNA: TGTGCCAGTCGCGGGACAGGGGACACTGAAGCTTTCTTT.

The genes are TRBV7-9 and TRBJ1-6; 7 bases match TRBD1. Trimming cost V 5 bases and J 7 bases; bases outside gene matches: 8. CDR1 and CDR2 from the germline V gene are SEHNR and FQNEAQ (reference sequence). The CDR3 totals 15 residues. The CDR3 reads CASSETGTANSPLHF. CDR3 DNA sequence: TGTGCCAGCAGCGAAACCGGGACAGCGAATTCACCCCTCCACTTT.

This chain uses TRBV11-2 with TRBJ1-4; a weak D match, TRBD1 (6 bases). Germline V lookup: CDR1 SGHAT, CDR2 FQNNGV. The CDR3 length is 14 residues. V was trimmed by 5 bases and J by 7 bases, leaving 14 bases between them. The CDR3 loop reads CASSLLGAVEKLFF. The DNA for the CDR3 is TGTGCCAGCAGCCTGTTGGGGGCGGTTGAAAAACTGTTTTTT.